Included here is one TCR beta chain sequence, with context. CDR3 length equals 12 residues. The germline V gene has CDR1 LNHDA and CDR2 SQIVND (reference sequence). Trimming shortened V by 6 bases and J by 8 bases, and 11 bases separated the two germline ends. The method was immunoSEQ multiplex PCR; TCRdb's version includes in-frame clones alone and lacks a portion of them. The sample has some 100,000 clones, approximately 92% seen once. This sample is part of a study of T cell changes during pregnancy in multiple sclerosis. This receptor was taken from a female donor with multiple sclerosis, enrolled in a pregnancy study. This specimen consisted of peripheral blood, obtained after pregnancy. This chain links TRBV19 with TRBJ2-1; unclear D gene. The CDR3 reads CASSYIDYEQFF. In DNA, the CDR3 is TGTGCCAGTAGCTACATAGACTATGAGCAGTTCTTC.